This record concerns one T cell receptor (beta chain) sequence. Its antigen is undetermined. The CDR3 is 13 residues long. V shed 4 bases, J shed 2 bases, and the junction held 5 bases outside the gene matches. Germline CDR1 is GTSNPN and CDR2 is SVGIG (reference sequence). Patients were newly diagnosed with stage II-IVA oral cavity squamous cell carcinoma without prior systemic or radiation treatment. The data were obtained in a study of neoadjuvant anti-PD-1 for oral cavity cancer. Whole-study context: Around day 43, patients without progression received a fourth nivolumab dose before surgery. Study-wide findings and caveats: Pretreatment Treg/Th17 ratio correlated inversely with post-treatment tumor clonality.

Sequenced by immunoSEQ multiplex PCR; TCRdb stores in-frame clones only, minus some. The sample shows some 71,000 clones, 83% of them seen only once. The sequences come from PBMCs, collected before nivolumab (anti-PD-1) treatment. The chain links TRBV30 to TRBJ2-7, with 7 nucleotides matching TRBD2. The receptor's source is a person aged 40-85 years with oral cavity squamous cell carcinoma. The CDR3 loop is CAWKRGRAYEQYF. The CDR3 coding sequence is TGTGCCTGGAAACGTGGGAGGGCCTACGAGCAGTACTTC.